A selection of T cell receptor beta chains follows, all from one sample in a study of T cell responses to AZD1222 COVID-19 vaccine. Assay used: immunoSEQ multiplex PCR; TCRdb lists only in-frame clones, some missing. The sample has 120,000 to 150,000 clones; roughly 90% are singletons. This specimen consisted of peripheral blood, obtained 28 days after the second AZD1222 dose. Receptors were obtained from an adult who received the AZD1222 COVID-19 vaccine. Each CDR3 is given with its conserved first and last residue. The order of the fields is D gene, clone size, V gene, J gene, CDR3 DNA, CDR3 protein. D genes are given only for firm matches. Clone size is shown for a subset of rows, as once, few, many or a class of expanded clone.

d_gene: -
abundance: -
v_gene: TRBV7-2
j_gene: TRBJ2-7
CDR3nt: TGTGCCAGCAGCCCCGCCCTAGGAAGCTCCTACGAGCAGTACTTC
CDR3aa: CASSPALGSSYEQYF

d_gene: TRBD1
abundance: -
v_gene: TRBV9
j_gene: TRBJ2-5
CDR3nt: TGTGCCAGCAGCTCCGGGACAGTAGGAGAGACCCAGTACTTC
CDR3aa: CASSSGTVGETQYF

d_gene: -
abundance: -
v_gene: TRBV10-3
j_gene: TRBJ1-4
CDR3nt: TGTGCCATCAGTGACGCAACTGGGGATGAAAAACTGTTTTTT
CDR3aa: CAISDATGDEKLFF

d_gene: TRBD1
abundance: -
v_gene: TRBV6-5
j_gene: TRBJ1-2
CDR3nt: TGTGCCAGCAGTTACGGGGGGACAGTTAACTATGGCTACACCTTC
CDR3aa: CASSYGGTVNYGYTF

d_gene: TRBD2
abundance: -
v_gene: TRBV2
j_gene: TRBJ2-5
CDR3nt: TGTGCCGGGGGACTAGAGACCCAAGAGACCCAGTACTTC
CDR3aa: CAGGLETQETQYF

d_gene: -
abundance: -
v_gene: TRBV18
j_gene: TRBJ1-2
CDR3nt: TGTGCCAGCTCACTCCCGGATATCTATGGCTACACCTTC
CDR3aa: CASSLPDIYGYTF

d_gene: -
abundance: -
v_gene: TRBV11-1
j_gene: TRBJ1-1
CDR3nt: TGTGCCAGCAGCTTAAGCCGAGGAAGGGTGAACACTGAAGCTTTCTTT
CDR3aa: CASSLSRGRVNTEAFF

d_gene: -
abundance: -
v_gene: TRBV19
j_gene: TRBJ1-1
CDR3nt: TGTGCCAGTAGTACCCCCACCTGGGCGGGGGGCGCTGAAGCTTTCTTT
CDR3aa: CASSTPTWAGGAEAFF

d_gene: TRBD1
abundance: -
v_gene: TRBV5-1
j_gene: TRBJ1-2
CDR3nt: TGCGCCAGCAGCTTGGCACGGGACAGGGGCAACTATGGCTACACCTTC
CDR3aa: CASSLARDRGNYGYTF

d_gene: -
abundance: few
v_gene: TRBV10-1
j_gene: TRBJ1-2
CDR3nt: TGCGCCAGCAGTGAATTTGGGATTAACTATGGCTACACCTTC
CDR3aa: CASSEFGINYGYTF

d_gene: TRBD2
abundance: -
v_gene: TRBV15
j_gene: TRBJ2-2
CDR3nt: TGTGCCACCAGCAGAGGGCGGGAGAGAAACGGGGAGCTGTTTTTT
CDR3aa: CATSRGRERNGELFF

d_gene: -
abundance: -
v_gene: TRBV12-5
j_gene: TRBJ2-2
CDR3nt: TGTGCTAGTGCCCCGGGGGCCGGGGAGCTGTTTTTT
CDR3aa: CASAPGAGELFF

d_gene: -
abundance: -
v_gene: TRBV27
j_gene: TRBJ1-4
CDR3nt: TGTGCCAGCAGTCGGAGGGCCCTCGGGGAAAAACTGTTTTTT
CDR3aa: CASSRRALGEKLFF

d_gene: TRBD2
abundance: -
v_gene: TRBV29-1
j_gene: TRBJ2-3
CDR3nt: TGCAGCGTCATGGGGGACTCTAGCGGGTCCACAGATACGCAGTATTTT
CDR3aa: CSVMGDSSGSTDTQYF

d_gene: -
abundance: -
v_gene: TRBV7-2
j_gene: TRBJ2-6
CDR3nt: TGTGCCAGCAGCTTCTCTCTCCTTCCGGCGGGGGCCAACGTCCTGACTTTC
CDR3aa: CASSFSLLPAGANVLTF

d_gene: -
abundance: -
v_gene: TRBV11-2
j_gene: TRBJ2-1
CDR3nt: TGTGCCAGCAGCTTAGATCGCCGGGGGATATGGAATGAGCAGTTCTTC
CDR3aa: CASSLDRRGIWNEQFF

d_gene: -
abundance: -
v_gene: TRBV7-3
j_gene: TRBJ1-1
CDR3nt: TGTGCCAGCAGCCGCGAAGCGAACACTGAAGCTTTCTTT
CDR3aa: CASSREANTEAFF

d_gene: TRBD1
abundance: -
v_gene: TRBV6-6
j_gene: TRBJ1-1
CDR3nt: TGTGCCAGCAGATTAGGACAGGGAGGAACTGAAGCTTTCTTT
CDR3aa: CASRLGQGGTEAFF

d_gene: TRBD2
abundance: -
v_gene: TRBV5-6
j_gene: TRBJ2-7
CDR3nt: TGTGCCAGCAGCTTGGTTTTCAAGGGACTAGCGGGGGAAACCTACGAGCAGTACTTC
CDR3aa: CASSLVFKGLAGETYEQYF

d_gene: TRBD1
abundance: -
v_gene: TRBV4-1
j_gene: TRBJ1-1
CDR3nt: TGCGCCAGCAGCCAAGATTTCGGACAAAGGACAGGAGCTTTCTTT
CDR3aa: CASSQDFGQRTGAFF

d_gene: -
abundance: -
v_gene: TRBV29-1
j_gene: TRBJ2-1
CDR3nt: TGCAGCGCGGACCGGGGGCGCAGCTCCTACAATGAGCAGTTCTTC
CDR3aa: CSADRGRSSYNEQFF

d_gene: -
abundance: -
v_gene: TRBV2
j_gene: TRBJ1-5
CDR3nt: TGTGCCAGCAACGGGTTTACTGATCAGCCCCAGCATTTT
CDR3aa: CASNGFTDQPQHF

d_gene: -
abundance: -
v_gene: TRBV11-1
j_gene: TRBJ1-2
CDR3nt: TGTGCCAGCAGCGTCGACAGGACCACTAACTATGGCTACACCTTC
CDR3aa: CASSVDRTTNYGYTF

d_gene: -
abundance: -
v_gene: TRBV7-2
j_gene: TRBJ1-1
CDR3nt: TGTGCCAGCAGCTCAGACAGGAGGGTGGGGGCTGAAGCTTTCTTT
CDR3aa: CASSSDRRVGAEAFF

d_gene: -
abundance: -
v_gene: TRBV15
j_gene: TRBJ2-3
CDR3nt: TGTGCCACCAGCCCAAGGGGGGGGGCCGGCACAGATACGCAGTATTTT
CDR3aa: CATSPRGGAGTDTQYF

d_gene: TRBD1
abundance: once
v_gene: TRBV10-2
j_gene: TRBJ1-2
CDR3nt: TGCGCCAGCAGTGCGACAGGGGACTATGGCTACACCTTC
CDR3aa: CASSATGDYGYTF

d_gene: -
abundance: -
v_gene: TRBV9
j_gene: TRBJ1-6
CDR3nt: TGTGCCAGCACCGTGGGGAGGGGGTTATCTTATTCACCCCTCCACTTT
CDR3aa: CASTVGRGLSYSPLHF

d_gene: TRBD2
abundance: -
v_gene: TRBV7-9
j_gene: TRBJ2-3
CDR3nt: TGTGCCAGCAGCGTACAAGGGAGGGCCGCAGATACGCAGTATTTT
CDR3aa: CASSVQGRAADTQYF

d_gene: TRBD1
abundance: -
v_gene: TRBV11-2
j_gene: TRBJ1-1
CDR3nt: TGTGCCAGCAGCTTAGTGGACAGGGGCACTGAAGCTTTCTTT
CDR3aa: CASSLVDRGTEAFF

d_gene: -
abundance: -
v_gene: TRBV4-2
j_gene: TRBJ1-1
CDR3nt: TGTGCCAGCAGCCAAGATCGAGAATTAAACACTGAAGCTTTCTTT
CDR3aa: CASSQDRELNTEAFF

d_gene: -
abundance: -
v_gene: TRBV5-1
j_gene: TRBJ1-1
CDR3nt: TGCGCCAGCAGCCAGGTCAGGGGCACTGAAGCTTTCTTT
CDR3aa: CASSQVRGTEAFF

d_gene: -
abundance: once
v_gene: TRBV10-3
j_gene: TRBJ1-3
CDR3nt: TGTGCCATCAGTCCTCTGGGGGCAGTCGGAAACACCATATATTTT
CDR3aa: CAISPLGAVGNTIYF

d_gene: -
abundance: -
v_gene: TRBV27
j_gene: TRBJ1-6
CDR3nt: TGTGCCAGCAGTTCCGGACAAAGGAACTCACCCCTCCACTTT
CDR3aa: CASSSGQRNSPLHF

d_gene: -
abundance: -
v_gene: TRBV7-2
j_gene: TRBJ1-2
CDR3nt: TGTGCCAGCAGCTTATACGGGGACGGGCTGGGCCATGGCTACACCTTC
CDR3aa: CASSLYGDGLGHGYTF

d_gene: -
abundance: -
v_gene: TRBV9
j_gene: TRBJ2-3
CDR3nt: TGTGCCAGCAGCGTGAGCACAGATACGCAGTATTTT
CDR3aa: CASSVSTDTQYF

d_gene: -
abundance: -
v_gene: TRBV5-1
j_gene: TRBJ2-7
CDR3nt: TGCGCCAGCAGCACAAACAGAGACGAGCAGTACTTC
CDR3aa: CASSTNRDEQYF

d_gene: -
abundance: -
v_gene: TRBV30
j_gene: TRBJ2-1
CDR3nt: TGTGCCTGGAGTGCGATCCCCCAGGTTGGGCATTACAATGAGCAGTTCTTC
CDR3aa: CAWSAIPQVGHYNEQFF

d_gene: TRBD1
abundance: -
v_gene: TRBV3-1/TRBV3-2
j_gene: TRBJ1-5
CDR3nt: TGTGCCAGCAGCCTATGGACAGGGAGGGGGTCAAATCAGCCCCAGCATTTT
CDR3aa: CASSLWTGRGSNQPQHF

d_gene: -
abundance: -
v_gene: TRBV4-1
j_gene: TRBJ1-1
CDR3nt: TGCGCCAGCAGCCAAGAGGACCTGCCGATTAAAGCTTTCTTT
CDR3aa: CASSQEDLPIKAFF

d_gene: -
abundance: -
v_gene: TRBV18
j_gene: TRBJ2-2
CDR3nt: TGTGCCAGCTCTCCTCTCCCGGGCCTCAACACCGGGGAGCTGTTTTTT
CDR3aa: CASSPLPGLNTGELFF

d_gene: TRBD2
abundance: -
v_gene: TRBV5-1
j_gene: TRBJ2-7
CDR3nt: TGCGCCAGCAGCGACCCCCTGAGCGGGAGCTACGAGCAGTACTTC
CDR3aa: CASSDPLSGSYEQYF

d_gene: -
abundance: -
v_gene: TRBV5-1
j_gene: TRBJ1-6
CDR3nt: TGCGCCAGCAGCTTGGAAGGCGGATCTTCACCCCTCCACTTT
CDR3aa: CASSLEGGSSPLHF

d_gene: TRBD1
abundance: -
v_gene: TRBV5-1
j_gene: TRBJ2-1
CDR3nt: TGCGCCAGCAGCTTGGAGGGGGCCCCCTCTTATGAGCAGTTCTTC
CDR3aa: CASSLEGAPSYEQFF

d_gene: -
abundance: -
v_gene: TRBV2
j_gene: TRBJ2-7
CDR3nt: TGTGCCAGCCGCCGAATTGGCAACCTCTACGAGCAGTACTTC
CDR3aa: CASRRIGNLYEQYF

d_gene: -
abundance: -
v_gene: TRBV9
j_gene: TRBJ2-2
CDR3nt: TGTGCCAGCAGCGTAGAAAGAGGGAGCACCGGGGAGCTGTTTTTT
CDR3aa: CASSVERGSTGELFF

d_gene: TRBD2
abundance: once
v_gene: TRBV6-5
j_gene: TRBJ2-5
CDR3nt: TGTGCCAGCAGAGACTCAGCGGGAGGCGAGACCCAGTACTTC
CDR3aa: CASRDSAGGETQYF